What follows are 32 T cell receptor beta chains derived from one specimen sequenced in a study of blood T cell repertoires in COVID-19. Method: immunoSEQ multiplex PCR; TCRdb's copy keeps in-frame clones and lacks some. The sample lists about 98,000 clones, approximately 86% seen once, with 4% to 5.5% in the top ten. The sample was peripheral blood. These receptors all come from a woman aged 45-65 years with COVID-19, enrolled during active disease.

This chain connects TRBV5-1 to TRBJ1-3, with D maybe TRBD1 (6 bases). CDR3 length: 16 amino acids. Trimming shortened V by 0 bases and J by 2 bases, and 12 bases separated the two germline ends. Germline values: CDR1 SGHRS, CDR2 YFSETQ. The CDR3, as DNA: TGCGCCAGCAGCTTGGCTGGGGGGGCGGCTGGAAACACCATATATTTT. Translating it yields CASSLAGGAAGNTIYF.

This clone was seen just once. This rearrangement joins TRBV7-2 to TRBJ1-1, with TRBD1 matching over 7 bases. Germline V gene sequence: CDR1 SGHTA, CDR2 FQGNSA. The CDR3 has 14 amino acids. The junction had 7 bases not matched to a gene; V was cut back by 5 bases and J by 4 bases. CDR3 sequence (DNA): TGTGCCAGCAGCCAGGGACAGCCGGGCACTGAAGCTTTCTTT. Translating it yields CASSQGQPGTEAFF.

This clone was detected only a few times. The chain links TRBV11-2 to TRBJ2-5; no firm D call. The CDR3 covers 15 residues. In germline, CDR1 is SGHAT, CDR2 FQNNGV. V was clipped by 5 bases and J by 0 bases, with 13 bases between them. The DNA of the CDR3 is TGTGCCAGCAGCATACGGAGCCGGGACCAAGAGACCCAGTACTTC. Translation gives CASSIRSRDQETQYF.

The table lists this clone with a count of one. The chain carries TRBV5-5 and TRBJ2-1; 7 bases are shared with TRBD1. The CDR3 has 13 residues. Germline V gene sequence: CDR1 SGHKS, CDR2 YYEKEE (reference sequence). Trimming removed 6 bases from V and 8 bases from J; junction bases left unmatched: 8. The CDR3 sequence is CASNQGERHEQFF. The CDR3 bases are TGTGCCAGCAACCAGGGGGAGCGGCATGAGCAGTTCTTC.

This chain connects TRBV5-1 to TRBJ2-5; D gene uncertain. V shed 3 bases and J shed 3 bases, with 12 bases lying between them. The CDR3 has 14 amino acids. Germline CDR1 is SGHRS and CDR2 is YFSETQ. This CDR3 is CASSWVAKEETQYF. For the CDR3, the DNA is TGCGCCAGCAGCTGGGTAGCCAAGGAAGAGACCCAGTACTTC.

The chain links TRBV29-1 to TRBJ1-2, with a tentative D call TRBD1 (5 bases). CDR3 length: 14 amino acids. V was cut by 4 bases and J by 7 bases, with 19 bases left in between. Germline CDR1 and CDR2: SQVTM and ANQGSEA. Written as DNA, the CDR3 is TGCAGCGTTGCTAGGGATCCGGGGGATGGTGGCTACACCTTC. This gives the protein CSVARDPGDGGYTF.

This rearrangement joins TRBV5-1 to TRBJ2-7, with 7 bases that match TRBD1. The ends lost 4 bases at V and 3 bases at J; junction bases unmatched: 4. The CDR3 loop spans 13 amino acids. Germline V gene lookup returns CDR1 SGHRS and CDR2 YFSETQ. CDR3 amino acids: CASSPGQDYEQYF. CDR3 DNA sequence: TGCGCCAGCAGCCCTGGACAGGACTACGAGCAGTACTTC. The full variable domain, rest sourced from reference TRBV5-1 and TRBJ2-7, is KAGVTQTPRYLIKTRGQQVTLSCSPISGHRSVSWYQQTPGQGLQFLFEYFSETQRNKGNFPGRFSGRQFSNSRSEMNVSTLELGDSALYLCASSPGQDYEQYFGPGTRLTVT.

The chain uses TRBV6-5 and TRBJ2-7, with D possibly matching TRBD2 (5 bases). CDR1 and CDR2 (germline): MNHEY, SVGAGI. This CDR3 comprises 15 residues. The germline V and J ends were trimmed by 6 bases and 0 bases, with 15 bases remaining between them. CDR3 protein: CASSLIRDNSYEQYF. CDR3 bases: TGTGCCAGCAGCTTGATTCGGGATAACTCCTACGAGCAGTACTTC.

The chain carries TRBV30 and TRBJ2-7, with a possible D match to TRBD2 (6 bases). Germline CDR1 and CDR2: GTSNPN and SVGIG (reference sequence). CDR3 length equals 10 residues. CDR3 bases: TGTGCAGGACGGGAGAACGAGCAGTACTTC. Encoded protein: CAGRENEQYF. The full variable domain, rest sourced from reference TRBV30 and TRBJ2-7, is SQTIHQWPATLVQPVGSPLSLECTVEGTSNPNLYWYRQAAGRGLQLLFYSVGIGQISSEVPQNLSASRPQDRQFILSSKKLLLSDSGFYLCAGRENEQYFGPGTRLTVT.

This clone came up a few times. The DNA of the CDR3 is TGTGCCAGCAGCTTAGTGTCAGGGGGCGAAAAACTGTTTTTT. Translating it yields CASSLVSGGEKLFF. V gene TRBV7-9 combines with J gene TRBJ1-4, with 8 bases fitting TRBD1. CDR3 length equals 14 residues. Germline trimming cut 1 base from V and 8 bases from J; bases unmatched to any gene: 3. The V gene's germline CDR1 is SEHNR and CDR2 FQNEAQ (reference sequence).

The chain links TRBV19 to TRBJ1-1, with D tentatively TRBD1 (6 bases). CDR3 length: 14 amino acids. V lost 7 bases and J lost 1, with 13 bases in between. Looked up from germline, CDR1 is LNHDA and CDR2 is SQIVND (reference sequence). The CDR3 DNA sequence: TGTGCCAGTAATGACAGGAATAGGAACACTGAAGCTTTCTTT. It yields the protein CASNDRNRNTEAFF.

This chain connects TRBV18 to TRBJ1-2, with D possibly matching TRBD1 (5 bases). The length of the CDR3 is 15 residues. V lost 3 bases, J lost 0 bases, and 11 bases lay in between. Germline CDR1 and CDR2: KGHSH and LQKENI. CDR3 sequence: CASSPGGVSNYGYTF. In DNA form, the CDR3 reads TGTGCCAGCTCACCCGGGGGAGTCTCTAACTATGGCTACACCTTC.

This chain links TRBV2 with TRBJ1-3; no reliable D call. The CDR3 length is 15 residues. CDR1 is SNHLY, CDR2 FYNNEI, per germline. V lost 2 bases to trimming and J lost 0 bases, with 8 bases between them. The DNA of the CDR3 is TGTGCCAGCAGTGAATTTGAGTTCTCTGGAAACACCATATATTTT. Residues: CASSEFEFSGNTIYF.

This clone was recorded a few times. This rearrangement joins TRBV3-1 (or the pseudogene TRBV3-2) to TRBJ2-7; TRBD1 aligns across 9 bases. The germline CDR1 and CDR2 sequences are LGHDT and YNNKEL (reference sequence). The CDR3 runs 14 residues. Germline trimming cut 4 bases from V and 2 bases from J; bases unmatched to any gene: 3. In DNA, the CDR3 is TGTGCCAGCAGCCTTGGGACAGGGCCCTACGAGCAGTACTTC. Amino acids: CASSLGTGPYEQYF.

The genes are TRBV18 and TRBJ1-2; TRBD1 might be the D (6 bases). The CDR3 contains 15 residues. The V gene's germline CDR1 is KGHSH and CDR2 LQKENI. Trimming took 1 base from V and 1 from J, leaving 10 bases between them. The CDR3, as DNA: TGTGCCAGCTCACCACGGGACACCTTTAACTATGGCTACACCTTC. It is translated as CASSPRDTFNYGYTF.

This chain connects TRBV5-1 to TRBJ2-3; 12 bases agree with TRBD2. Trimming took 4 bases from V and 2 from J; bases not matched to a gene: 5. The germline V gene has CDR1 SGHRS and CDR2 YFSETQ. The CDR3 consists of 16 residues. The DNA for the CDR3 is TGCGCCAGCAGCGCCGGACTAGCGGGGTTCACAGATACGCAGTATTTT. This codes for CASSAGLAGFTDTQYF. Full variable domain (rest looked up from reference TRBV5-1 and TRBJ2-3): KAGVTQTPRYLIKTRGQQVTLSCSPISGHRSVSWYQQTPGQGLQFLFEYFSETQRNKGNFPGRFSGRQFSNSRSEMNVSTLELGDSALYLCASSAGLAGFTDTQYFGPGTRLTVL.

The chain carries TRBV3-1 (or the pseudogene TRBV3-2) and TRBJ2-3; 7 nucleotides line up with TRBD2. The CDR3 covers 16 residues. Germline V gene sequence: CDR1 LGHDT, CDR2 YNNKEL (reference sequence). With V trimmed by 6 bases and J by 0 bases, 9 bases remained unmatched. In DNA form, the CDR3 reads TGTGCCAGCAGGTCGACCCCTAGCGGAAGCACAGATACGCAGTATTTT. This gives the protein CASRSTPSGSTDTQYF.

CDR3 nucleotide sequence: TGTGCCAGTCAATCCGGACAGGTGAACACTGAAGCTTTCTTT. Translation: CASQSGQVNTEAFF. This chain links TRBV19 with TRBJ1-1; the match to TRBD1 covers 7 bases. This CDR3 is built from 14 residues. The V segment lost 8 bases and the J segment 0 bases; nucleotides outside the gene matches: 6. Looked up from germline, CDR1 is LNHDA and CDR2 is SQIVND (reference sequence).

This clone has just a few counts. The chain has TRBV7-7 and TRBJ2-7, with D tentatively TRBD2 (6 bases). Germline CDR1 and CDR2: SSHAT and FNYEAQ (reference sequence). V shed 1 base and J shed 3 bases, with 13 bases lying between them. The CDR3 spans 15 residues. The CDR3 nucleotides read TGTGCCAGCAGCTTAGGTGCGGGGAGCGACTACGAGCAGTACTTC. This gives the protein CASSLGAGSDYEQYF.

The chain is built from TRBV28 and TRBJ2-3, with 8 bases lining up with TRBD2. This CDR3 contains 16 residues. Germline CDR1 and CDR2: MDHEN and SYDVKM. Trimming at V came to 2 bases and at J to 1 base, leaving 5 bases not matched to a gene. The CDR3 DNA sequence: TGTGCCAGCAGTTTACTAACCGGGGGGGGCACAGATACGCAGTATTTT. Translation: CASSLLTGGGTDTQYF.

V is TRBV5-1 and J is TRBJ2-7, with 11 bases aligning to TRBD1. In germline, CDR1 is SGHRS, CDR2 YFSETQ. The trim removed 0 bases at V and 4 bases at J, leaving 3 bases unmatched. The CDR3 spans 15 residues. The CDR3 spells CASSLADRGPYEQYF. CDR3 coding DNA: TGCGCCAGCAGCTTGGCGGACAGGGGGCCTTACGAGCAGTACTTC.

The rearrangement joins TRBV7-9 to TRBJ2-6; weak D call: TRBD2 (6 bases). V was shortened by 1 base and J by 3 bases, with 7 bases between the two germline ends. Germline assignment: CDR1 SEHNR and CDR2 FQNEAQ (reference sequence). This CDR3 contains 15 residues. The CDR3 DNA sequence: TGTGCCAGCAGCTTAGGGGGAGGTGGGGCCAACGTCCTGACTTTC. Protein: CASSLGGGGANVLTF.

The chain joins TRBV9 to TRBJ1-3; 7 bases are a match to TRBD1. The CDR3 extends over 14 amino acids. Germline CDR1 SGDLS, CDR2 YYNGEE. J was trimmed by 4 bases and V by 3 bases; bases with no gene match: 4. In DNA, the CDR3 is TGTGCCAGCAGCGAGACACAGGGGGGAAACACCATATATTTT. Translating it yields CASSETQGGNTIYF.

The CDR3: CASSFTRVLGHYGYTF. The CDR3 DNA reads TGTGCCAGCAGCTTCACCAGGGTCCTGGGTCACTATGGCTACACCTTC. This chain uses TRBV5-5 with TRBJ1-2; tentative D call: TRBD1 (5 bases). The CDR3 is 16 residues long. V was clipped by 2 bases and J by 3 bases, with 17 bases between them. The germline V gene has CDR1 SGHKS and CDR2 YYEKEE (reference sequence).

This clone was observed a single time. J is TRBJ2-7 and V is TRBV27; 7 bases fit TRBD2. The V gene's germline CDR1 is MNHEY and CDR2 SMNVEV (reference sequence). Trimming removed 7 bases from V and 5 bases from J; junction bases left unmatched: 11. CDR3 length equals 14 residues. CDR3 sequence (DNA): TGTGCCAGCACACCCGCTAGCGGTAACCACGAGCAGTACTTC. Protein: CASTPASGNHEQYF.

This chain uses TRBV12-3 or TRBV12-4 with TRBJ2-3, with D unclear. Between the trimmed V and J ends, which lost 5 bases and 3 bases, there was a span of 9 bases. The CDR3 is 13 residues long. CDR3 sequence (DNA): TGTGCCAGCAGTCTCCTACAGACAGATACGCAGTATTTT. It yields the protein CASSLLQTDTQYF.

The V and J genes are TRBV29-1 and TRBJ2-7; D possibly corresponds to TRBD1 (5 bases). The CDR3 runs to 12 residues. CDR1 SQVTM and CDR2 ANQGSEA come from the germline V gene. The V end was cut by 8 bases, the J end by 5 bases, with 16 bases between. The CDR3 region has the DNA TGCAGCCTACGGACAAGCGCGGACGAGCAGTACTTC. Encoded protein: CSLRTSADEQYF.

This clone was seen a handful of times. Other nucleotide sequences from this sample produce the same CDR3. The chain employs TRBV7-6 and TRBJ2-3; 10 nucleotides match TRBD2. J lost 0 bases, V lost 4 bases, and 7 bases had no gene match. This CDR3 is built from 17 residues. The germline V gene encodes CDR1 SGHVS and CDR2 FNYEAQ. CDR3 in DNA: TGTGCCAGCAGCTCCGGGGTAGCGGGGGGCAGCACAGATACGCAGTATTTT. It codes for CASSSGVAGGSTDTQYF. The whole variable domain, remainder taken from reference TRBV7-6 and TRBJ2-3, is GAGVSQSPRYKVTKRGQDVALRCDPISGHVSLYWYRQALGQGPEFLTYFNYEAQQDKSGLPNDRFSAERPEGSISTLTIQRTEQRDSAMYRCASSSGVAGGSTDTQYFGPGTRLTVL.

The V and J genes are TRBV7-9 and TRBJ1-2; 8 bases fit TRBD1. The CDR3 extends over 16 amino acids. Germline V CDR1 and CDR2: SEHNR, FQNEAQ (reference sequence). After removal of 4 bases from V and 0 bases from J, the junction contained 7 bases not matched to a gene. CDR3 loop: CASSYFTGGSNYGYTF. The CDR3 nucleotides are TGTGCCAGCAGCTATTTTACAGGGGGTTCTAACTATGGCTACACCTTC.

V and J are TRBV6-6 and TRBJ2-3, with D possibly matching TRBD2 (6 bases). This CDR3 region has 13 residues. Trimming cost V 5 bases and J 6 bases, with 12 bases left between them. Looked up from germline, CDR1 is MNHNY and CDR2 is SVGAGI (reference sequence). The CDR3 is CASSRGTLDTQYF. The CDR3 bases are TGTGCCAGCAGTCGGGGGACTTTGGATACGCAGTATTTT.

The rearrangement links TRBV4-2 to TRBJ1-1; D ambiguous. Per the germline V gene, CDR1 is LGHNA and CDR2 is YNFKEQ. The CDR3 is 13 amino acids. V was clipped by 4 bases and J by 1 base, with 7 bases between them. The CDR3 coding sequence is TGTGCCAGCAGCCCCGTCGGGAACACTGAAGCTTTCTTT. Its translation is CASSPVGNTEAFF.

This clone has a single count. V is TRBV4-2 and J is TRBJ2-6, with D possibly TRBD2 on 5 matching bases. The CDR3 sequence is 15 residues long. Trimming stripped 5 bases from V and 6 bases from J, with 14 bases between. Germline lookup yields CDR1 LGHNA and CDR2 YNFKEQ. The CDR3 coding sequence is TGTGCCAGCAGCAACGGGAACAGTGCGGCCAACGTCCTGACTTTC. It is translated as CASSNGNSAANVLTF.